This entry lists 5 T cell receptor beta chains sequenced from one sample in a study of T cell clones after liver transplantation. This table comes from immunoSEQ multiplex PCR, and its TCRdb copy is limited to in-frame clones, with some not included. Here the sample spans nearly 15,000 clones, around 90% being singletons. The specimen comprised CD8+ T cells from blood, sampled before liver transplant. Receptor source: a human donor who received a liver transplant.

V usage is TRBV27 and J usage is TRBJ2-7; D might be TRBD1 or TRBD2, each matching 7 bases. Germline V gives CDR1 MNHEY, CDR2 SMNVEV (reference sequence). The CDR3 runs 17 residues. V lost 2 bases to trimming and J lost 3 bases, with 20 bases between them. For the CDR3, the DNA is TGTGCCAGCAGTTTAACCTCACAGGGGAGGGAGCTCTACGAGCAGTACTTC. Amino acids: CASSLTSQGRELYEQYF.

The table lists this clone with a count of one. The gene calls are TRBV9 and TRBJ2-3; 8 bases line up with TRBD1. Germline CDR1 and CDR2: SGDLS and YYNGEE. The CDR3 consists of 13 residues. V was pared by 3 bases and J by 10 bases, with 7 bases of the junction left unmatched. The DNA for the CDR3 is TGTGCCAGCAGCGACTCAGGACAGGGACCGCAGTATTTT. As protein: CASSDSGQGPQYF.

This rearrangement joins TRBV14 to TRBJ2-2; 9 bases align to TRBD1. V lost 4 bases to trimming and J lost 5 bases; unmatched junction nucleotides: 8. CDR1 and CDR2 (germline): SGHDN, FVKESK. The CDR3 consists of 16 residues. This CDR3 reads CASSLRQGGITGELFF. The CDR3, as DNA: TGTGCCAGCAGCCTCCGACAGGGGGGTATAACCGGGGAGCTGTTTTTT.

The V call is TRBV4-2, the J call TRBJ2-7; D call uncertain. CDR1 is LGHNA and CDR2 is YNFKEQ in the germline V gene. The CDR3 runs 18 residues. V lost 0 bases to trimming and J lost 0 bases, with 18 bases between them. The CDR3 coding sequence is TGTGCCAGCAGCCAAGAAGGGCTACCCTCCTCCAGCTCCTACGAGCAGTACTTC. It yields the protein CASSQEGLPSSSSYEQYF.

This chain uses TRBV7-3 with TRBJ2-1; D uncertain. Germline V lookup: CDR1 SGHTA, CDR2 FQGTGA. V was pared by 5 bases and J by 10 bases, with 15 bases between. This CDR3 has 13 amino acids. CDR3 in amino acids: CASSVSPAWEQFF. DNA of the CDR3: TGTGCCAGCAGCGTATCACCCGCATGGGAGCAGTTCTTC.